This T cell receptor (beta chain) derives from a study of CD8+CD57+ T cells in acquired aplastic anemia. General study points: For CD8+ Simpson's diversity, patients and controls showed no significant difference.

Points on this clonotype: Its antigen is undetermined.

Germline V gene lookup returns CDR1 SNHLY and CDR2 FYNNEI. V lost 6 bases and J lost 8; bases outside the gene matches: 5. The CDR3 is 15 residues long. Those patients picked for sequencing had displayed CD8+CD57+ cell expansion on flow cytometry. Both TCR beta VDJ combination and CDR3 sequence profiling were carried out. Genomic DNA was the template for this profiling. TCRdb redid the calling of the reads with MiXCR, one entry per CDR3 protein. This sample carries some 200,000 distinct CDR3 sequences, less than 50% of them seen once, and the ten largest clones take about 1.7%. Material: sorted CD4+, CD8+, or CD8+CD57+ T cells (not recorded which) from PBMCs. The J gene is TRBJ2-1, the V gene TRBV2, with 15 bases fitting TRBD2. The receptor was isolated from a human donor with aplastic anemia. The CDR3 sequence: CASRGLAGGPHEQFF. CDR3 bases: TGTGCCAGCAGGGGACTAGCGGGAGGCCCCCATGAGCAGTTCTTC.